Listed here is a single T cell receptor (beta chain). Judged by its sample share, this clone qualifies as medium-sized (0.01 to 0.1%). Its antigen remains undetermined. No much larger clone exists at a distance of one base, and base qualities are not known. The data are from a study of sequential checkpoint blockade in melanoma (dated by TCRdb to about 2019). For the study in its entirety: In a 1:1 randomization, patients received either first-line nivolumab then ipilimumab (arm A) or ipilimumab then nivolumab (arm B). Maintenance nivolumab came after both trial sequences. What the research found in general, with its limitations: The response-prediction model combining TCR metrics and mutation burden needs validation in larger, independent patient cohorts.

CDR1 SEHNR and CDR2 FQNEAQ are derived from the germline V gene (reference sequence). V gives up 3 bases and J gives up 6 bases, and the segment between their germline ends measures 6 bases. From its cysteine to its phenylalanine, the CDR3 spans 12 amino acids. The sequence is cut down to CDR3 DNA, 36 bases in frame from base 1. TCRbeta CDR3 regions were immunosequenced from genomic DNA with the immunoSEQ Assay. Before high-throughput sequencing, genomic DNA was amplified using bias-controlled multiplex PCR. In the source study's methods: To quantify the absolute abundance of each unique TCRbeta CDR3 region, the sequences were collapsed and filtered. Clonality, defined as 1 minus Pielou's evenness, was calculated using only productive rearrangements. A previously published method was used to identify clones whose frequencies were significantly greater in on-treatment samples than in baseline samples. This is the immuneACCESS table as TCRdb keeps it, with only in-frame sequences that have V and J called. A part of the clones is gone; compared with another copy, unresolved V genes explain less than half, and the rest is unexplained. That table supplies the V and J calls and clone size; D and trimming were determined from the DNA. The sample table shows 20,000 to 25,000 clones, and over 75% are seen once. Approximately 30% of the sample lies in the top ten.

Interpreted using the paper, the treatment or condition label stands for: randomized to nivolumab then ipilimumab (arm A) or the reverse (arm B). None of the trial patients had been given prior DNA-damaging chemotherapy. Live CD3+CD8+ cells negative for CD19 and CD56 were sorted from thawed PBMCs on a FACS Aria II flow cytometer. The samples were obtained from melanoma patients enrolled in CheckMate 064, an open-label, randomized phase II trial testing sequential checkpoint blockade. Peripheral blood mononuclear cells were obtained through leukapheresis, purified using Ficoll-Paque, and frozen in human serum containing about 10% DMSO. Immediately after sorting, the purity of sorted blood CD3+CD8+ cells was verified to be >95%, after which DNA was extracted.

The sequence is built from TRBV7-9 and TRBJ1-5, with no confident D gene call. The sequencing used CD8+ T cells sorted from blood (inferred from file names), collected from a patient given nivolumab and ipilimumab in sequence. This sequence originates from a human donor with melanoma. The CDR3 in this case is CASSFLPQPQHF. The nucleotide sequence is given as TGTGCCAGCAGCTTTCTCCCTCAGCCCCAGCATTTT.